The source of this TCR beta chain is a study of regulatory T cells in long-lasting Graves disease. Time point here: newly diagnosed GD, antithyroid drugs for less than 3 months. With RNA extracted from PBMCs as input, the TCR library was made. Arm-PCR of CDR3 regions with iRepertoire HTBI primers generated TCR beta libraries. TCRdb independently ran MiXCR on the multiplex PCR reads; one entry per CDR3 protein. Seen here are 400,000 to 550,000 distinct CDR3 sequences, about 15% observed once, and the top ten hold 16%. Trimming cost V 0 bases and J 2 bases, with 11 bases left between them. Germline loops: CDR1 MDHEN, CDR2 SYDVKM. This CDR3 spans 16 amino acids. This clonotype was counted at least ten times. The same sample was also studied in work on T cells in Graves' hyperthyroidism and ophthalmopathy.

The sample in question was peripheral blood mononuclear cells (PBMCs), obtained at new diagnosis, from a patient treated with antithyroid drugs. V is TRBV28 and J is TRBJ2-1; D is possibly TRBD1 or TRBD2 (6 bases each). The clonotype was recovered from a woman younger than 45 with Graves disease. The CDR3 DNA is TGTGCCAGCAGTTTATGGGGCGGGGACACCTACAATGAGCAGTTCTTC. The encoded protein is CASSLWGGDTYNEQFF. Drawing the rest from reference TRBV28 and TRBJ2-1, the complete variable domain is DVKVTQSSRYLVKRTGEKVFLECVQDMDHENMFWYRQDPGLGLRLIYFSYDVKMKEKGDIPEGYSVSREKKERFSLILESASTNQTSMYLCASSLWGGDTYNEQFFGPGTRLTVL.